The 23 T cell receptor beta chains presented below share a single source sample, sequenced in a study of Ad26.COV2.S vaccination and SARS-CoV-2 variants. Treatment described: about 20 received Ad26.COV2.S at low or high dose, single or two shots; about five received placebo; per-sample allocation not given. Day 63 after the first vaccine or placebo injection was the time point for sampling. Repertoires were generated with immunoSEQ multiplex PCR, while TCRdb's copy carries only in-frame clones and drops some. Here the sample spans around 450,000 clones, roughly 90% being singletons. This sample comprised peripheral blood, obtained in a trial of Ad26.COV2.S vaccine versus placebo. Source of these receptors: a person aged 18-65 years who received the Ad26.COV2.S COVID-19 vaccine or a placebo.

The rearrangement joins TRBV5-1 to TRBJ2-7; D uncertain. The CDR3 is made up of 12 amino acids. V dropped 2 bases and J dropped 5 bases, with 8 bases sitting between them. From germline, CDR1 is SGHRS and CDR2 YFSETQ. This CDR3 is CASSLRTHEQYF. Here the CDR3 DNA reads TGCGCCAGCAGCTTAAGGACCCACGAGCAGTACTTC.

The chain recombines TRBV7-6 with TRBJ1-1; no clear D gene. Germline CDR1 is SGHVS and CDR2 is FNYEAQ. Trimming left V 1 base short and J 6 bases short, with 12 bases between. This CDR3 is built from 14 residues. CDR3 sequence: CASSLGFTDAEAFF. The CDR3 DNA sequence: TGTGCCAGCAGCTTAGGATTCACTGATGCTGAAGCTTTCTTT. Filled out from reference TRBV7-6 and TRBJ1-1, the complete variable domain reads GAGVSQSPRYKVTKRGQDVALRCDPISGHVSLYWYRQALGQGPEFLTYFNYEAQQDKSGLPNDRFSAERPEGSISTLTIQRTEQRDSAMYRCASSLGFTDAEAFFGQGTRLTVV.

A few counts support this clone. The CDR3 sequence: CASTTGYPANYGYTF. In DNA, the CDR3 is TGTGCCAGTACCACAGGGTATCCGGCTAACTATGGCTACACCTTC. The J gene is TRBJ1-2, the V gene TRBV19; possible D gene TRBD1, 6 bases. From germline, CDR1 is LNHDA and CDR2 SQIVND (reference sequence). CDR3 size: 15 residues. V was pared by 7 bases and J by 0 bases, with 15 bases between.

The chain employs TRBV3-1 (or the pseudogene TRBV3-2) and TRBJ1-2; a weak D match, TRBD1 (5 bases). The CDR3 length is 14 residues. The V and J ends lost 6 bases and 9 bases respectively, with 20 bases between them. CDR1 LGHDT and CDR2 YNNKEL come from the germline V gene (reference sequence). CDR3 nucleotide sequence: TGTGCCAGCAGTACTTTGGAAGACAGCTTGAGCTACACCTTC. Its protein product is CASSTLEDSLSYTF.

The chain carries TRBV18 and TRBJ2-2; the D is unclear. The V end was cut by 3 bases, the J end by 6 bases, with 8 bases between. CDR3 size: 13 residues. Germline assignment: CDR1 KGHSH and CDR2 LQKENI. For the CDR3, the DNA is TGTGCCAGCTCACCCTCTGATGCCGGGGAGCTGTTTTTT. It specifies CASSPSDAGELFF.

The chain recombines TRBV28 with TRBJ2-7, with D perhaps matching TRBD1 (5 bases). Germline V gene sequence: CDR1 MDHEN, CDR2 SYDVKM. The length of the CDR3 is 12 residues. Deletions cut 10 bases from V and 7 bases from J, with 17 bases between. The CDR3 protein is CATIQGPVEQYF. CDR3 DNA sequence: TGTGCCACAATTCAGGGCCCGGTTGAGCAGTACTTC.

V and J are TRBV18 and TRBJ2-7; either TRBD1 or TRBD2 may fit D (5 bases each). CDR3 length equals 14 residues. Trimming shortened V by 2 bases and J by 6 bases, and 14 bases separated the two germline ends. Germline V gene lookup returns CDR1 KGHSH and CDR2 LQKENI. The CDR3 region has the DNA TGTGCCAGCTCACCAGAGACAGCGGTTGGCGAGCAGTACTTC. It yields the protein CASSPETAVGEQYF. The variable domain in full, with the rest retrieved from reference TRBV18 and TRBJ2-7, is NAGVMQNPRHLVRRRGQEARLRCSPMKGHSHVYWYRQLPEEGLKFMVYLQKENIIDESGMPKERFSAEFPKEGPSILRIQQVVRGDSAAYFCASSPETAVGEQYFGPGTRLTVT.

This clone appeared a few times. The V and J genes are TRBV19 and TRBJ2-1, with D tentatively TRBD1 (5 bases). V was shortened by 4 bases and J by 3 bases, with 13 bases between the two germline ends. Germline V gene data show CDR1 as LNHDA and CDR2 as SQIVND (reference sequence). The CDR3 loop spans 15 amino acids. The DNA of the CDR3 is TGTGCCAGTAGTACTCAGGGAACTGTCTACAATGAGCAGTTCTTC. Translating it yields CASSTQGTVYNEQFF.

CDR3 loop: CASSAGLGANTEAFF. In nucleotides, the CDR3 is TGTGCCAGCAGCGCAGGGCTCGGGGCGAACACTGAAGCTTTCTTT. This chain links TRBV9 with TRBJ1-1, with D maybe TRBD1 (5 bases). Per the germline V gene, CDR1 is SGDLS and CDR2 is YYNGEE. Trimming cost V 3 bases and J 1 base, with 13 bases left between them. The CDR3 runs to 15 residues. The variable domain in full, completed from reference TRBV9 and TRBJ1-1, reads DSGVTQTPKHLITATGQRVTLRCSPRSGDLSVYWYQQSLDQGLQFLIQYYNGEERAKGNILERFSAQQFPDLHSELNLSSLELGDSALYFCASSAGLGANTEAFFGQGTRLTVV.

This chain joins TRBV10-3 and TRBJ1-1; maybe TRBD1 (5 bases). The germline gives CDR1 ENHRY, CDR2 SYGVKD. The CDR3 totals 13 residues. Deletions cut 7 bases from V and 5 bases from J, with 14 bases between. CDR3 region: CAITESGGTEAFF. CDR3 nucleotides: TGTGCCATCACCGAATCGGGGGGAACTGAAGCTTTCTTT.

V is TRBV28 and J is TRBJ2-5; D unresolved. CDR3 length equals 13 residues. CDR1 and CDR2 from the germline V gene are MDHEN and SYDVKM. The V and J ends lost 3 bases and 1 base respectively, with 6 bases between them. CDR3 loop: CASSFNLQETQYF. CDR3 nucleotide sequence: TGTGCCAGCAGTTTTAACCTCCAAGAGACCCAGTACTTC.

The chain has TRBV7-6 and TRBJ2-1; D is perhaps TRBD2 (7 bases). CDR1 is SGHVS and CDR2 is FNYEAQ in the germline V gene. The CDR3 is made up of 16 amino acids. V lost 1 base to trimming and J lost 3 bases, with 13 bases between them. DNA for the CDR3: TGTGCCAGCAGCTTAGTAATGGGGGGGCGCTACAATGAGCAGTTCTTC. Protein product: CASSLVMGGRYNEQFF.

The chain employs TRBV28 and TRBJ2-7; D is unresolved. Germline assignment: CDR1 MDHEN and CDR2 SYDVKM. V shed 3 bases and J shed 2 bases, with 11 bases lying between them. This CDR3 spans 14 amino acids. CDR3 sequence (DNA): TGTGCCAGCAGTTTGAATGCAGGTCCCTACGAGCAGTACTTC. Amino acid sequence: CASSLNAGPYEQYF.

CDR3 sequence reads: CASSQEQGPHTF. The CDR3 DNA reads as TGTGCCAGCAGCCAAGAGCAGGGGCCCCACACCTTC. The rearrangement joins TRBV4-2 to TRBJ1-2; tentatively, D is TRBD1 (6 bases). Trimming removed 0 bases at V and 12 bases at J, with 11 bases between. There are 12 residues in the CDR3. Germline CDR1 is LGHNA and CDR2 is YNFKEQ.

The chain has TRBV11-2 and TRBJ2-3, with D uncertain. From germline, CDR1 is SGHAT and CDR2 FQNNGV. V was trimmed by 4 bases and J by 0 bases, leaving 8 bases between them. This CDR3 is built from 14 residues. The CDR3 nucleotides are TGTGCCAGCAGCTCCCGCCATAGCACAGATACGCAGTATTTT. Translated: CASSSRHSTDTQYF.

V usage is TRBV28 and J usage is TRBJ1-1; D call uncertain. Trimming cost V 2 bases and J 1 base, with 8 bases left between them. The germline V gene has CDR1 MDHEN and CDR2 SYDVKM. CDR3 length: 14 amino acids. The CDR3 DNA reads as TGTGCCAGCAGTTTAAGAGACGCGAACACTGAAGCTTTCTTT. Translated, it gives CASSLRDANTEAFF.

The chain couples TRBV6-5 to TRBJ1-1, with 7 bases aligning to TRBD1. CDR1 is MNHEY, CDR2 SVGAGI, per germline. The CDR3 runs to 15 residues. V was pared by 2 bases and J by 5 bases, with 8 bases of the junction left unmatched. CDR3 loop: CASSYQQGGVTEAFF. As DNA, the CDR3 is TGTGCCAGCAGTTACCAGCAGGGGGGGGTTACTGAAGCTTTCTTT.

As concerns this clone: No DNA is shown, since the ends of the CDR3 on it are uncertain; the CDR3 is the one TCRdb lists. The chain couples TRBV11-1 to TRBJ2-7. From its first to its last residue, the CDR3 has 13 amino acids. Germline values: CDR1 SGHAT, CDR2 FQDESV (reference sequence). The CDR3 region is CASSFGPGYEQYF.

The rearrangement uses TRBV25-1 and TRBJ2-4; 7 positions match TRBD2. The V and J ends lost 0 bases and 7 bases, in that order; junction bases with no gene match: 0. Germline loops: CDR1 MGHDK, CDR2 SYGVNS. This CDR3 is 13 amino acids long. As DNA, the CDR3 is TGTGCCAGCAGTGAATACGGGGGGAACATTCAGTACTTC. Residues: CASSEYGGNIQYF.

The CDR3 region has the DNA TGTGCCAGCAGCTTAGCGGGGGCCTACAATGAGCAGTTCTTC. It specifies CASSLAGAYNEQFF. The genes are TRBV7-9 and TRBJ2-1; D might be TRBD1 or TRBD2, each matching 5 bases. The V end was cut by 0 bases, the J end by 2 bases, with 5 bases between. Per the germline V gene, CDR1 is SEHNR and CDR2 is FQNEAQ (reference sequence). CDR3 length: 14 amino acids.

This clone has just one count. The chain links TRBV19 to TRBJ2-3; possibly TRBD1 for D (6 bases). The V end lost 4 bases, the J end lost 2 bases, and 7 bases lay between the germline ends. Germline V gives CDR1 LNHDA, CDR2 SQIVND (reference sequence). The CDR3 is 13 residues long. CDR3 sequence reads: CASSNRDTDTQYF. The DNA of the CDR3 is TGTGCCAGTAGTAACAGGGACACAGATACGCAGTATTTT.

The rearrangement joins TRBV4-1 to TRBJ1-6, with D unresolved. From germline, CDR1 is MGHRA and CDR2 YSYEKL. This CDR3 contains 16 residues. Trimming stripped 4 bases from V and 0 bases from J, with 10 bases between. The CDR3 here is CASSPERSSYNSPLHF. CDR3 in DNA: TGCGCCAGCAGCCCAGAGAGGAGCTCCTATAATTCACCCCTCCACTTT.

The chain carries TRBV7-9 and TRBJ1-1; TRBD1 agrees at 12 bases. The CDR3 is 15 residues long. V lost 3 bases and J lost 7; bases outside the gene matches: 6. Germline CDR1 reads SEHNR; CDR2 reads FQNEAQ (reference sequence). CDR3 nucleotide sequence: TGTGCCAGCAGCTTCTACGGGACAGGGGGCGATGAAGCTTTCTTT. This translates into CASSFYGTGGDEAFF.